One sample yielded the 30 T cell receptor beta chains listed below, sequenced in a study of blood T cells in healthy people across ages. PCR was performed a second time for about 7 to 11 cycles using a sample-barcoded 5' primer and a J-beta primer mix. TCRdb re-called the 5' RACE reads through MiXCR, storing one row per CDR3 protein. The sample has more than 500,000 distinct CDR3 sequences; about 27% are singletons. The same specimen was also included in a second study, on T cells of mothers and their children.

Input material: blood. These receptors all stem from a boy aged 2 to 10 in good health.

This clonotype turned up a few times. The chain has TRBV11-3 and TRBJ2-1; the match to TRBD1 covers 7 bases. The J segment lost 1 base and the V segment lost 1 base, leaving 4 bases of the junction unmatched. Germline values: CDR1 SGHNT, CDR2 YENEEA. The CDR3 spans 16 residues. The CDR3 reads CASSLGQGFSYNEQFF. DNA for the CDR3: TGTGCCAGCAGCTTAGGACAGGGTTTTTCCTACAATGAGCAGTTCTTC.

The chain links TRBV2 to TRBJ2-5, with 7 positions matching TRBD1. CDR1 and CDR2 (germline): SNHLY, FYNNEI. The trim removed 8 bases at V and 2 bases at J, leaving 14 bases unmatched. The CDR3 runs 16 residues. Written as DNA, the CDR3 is TGTGCCAGCTTACCAGGGGGATATGTTAGTCAAGAGACCCAGTACTTC. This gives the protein CASLPGGYVSQETQYF. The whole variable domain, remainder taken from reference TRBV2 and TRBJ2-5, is EPEVTQTPSHQVTQMGQEVILRCVPISNHLYFYWYRQILGQKVEFLVSFYNNEISEKSEIFDDQFSVERPDGSNFTLKIRSTKLEDSAMYFCASLPGGYVSQETQYFGPGTRLLVL.

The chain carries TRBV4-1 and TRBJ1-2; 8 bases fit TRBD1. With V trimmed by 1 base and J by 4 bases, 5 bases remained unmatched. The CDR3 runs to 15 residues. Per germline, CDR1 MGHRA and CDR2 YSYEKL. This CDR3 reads CASSQGPGGTYGYTF. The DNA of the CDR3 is TGCGCCAGCAGCCAAGGACCAGGGGGCACCTATGGCTACACCTTC.

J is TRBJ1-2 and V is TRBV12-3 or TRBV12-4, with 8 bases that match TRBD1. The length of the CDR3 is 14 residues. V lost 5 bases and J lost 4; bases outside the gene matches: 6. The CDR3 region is CASSATGASYGYTF. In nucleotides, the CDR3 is TGTGCCAGCAGTGCGACAGGGGCCAGCTATGGCTACACCTTC.

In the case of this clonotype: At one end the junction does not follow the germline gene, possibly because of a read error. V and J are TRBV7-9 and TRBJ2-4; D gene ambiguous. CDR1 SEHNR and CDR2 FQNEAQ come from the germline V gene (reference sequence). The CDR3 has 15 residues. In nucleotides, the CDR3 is TGTACCAGCAGCTTATCTTCCCTAGCCAAAAACATTCAGTACTTC. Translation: CTSSLSSLAKNIQYF.

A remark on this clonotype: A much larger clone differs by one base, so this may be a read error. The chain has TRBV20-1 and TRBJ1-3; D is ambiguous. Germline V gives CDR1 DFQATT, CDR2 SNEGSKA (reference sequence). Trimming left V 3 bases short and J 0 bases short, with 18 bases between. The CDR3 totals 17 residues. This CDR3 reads CSASILADTISGNTIYF. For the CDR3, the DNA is TGCAGTGCTAGTATCTTGGCAGACACAATCTCTGGAAACACCATATATTTT.

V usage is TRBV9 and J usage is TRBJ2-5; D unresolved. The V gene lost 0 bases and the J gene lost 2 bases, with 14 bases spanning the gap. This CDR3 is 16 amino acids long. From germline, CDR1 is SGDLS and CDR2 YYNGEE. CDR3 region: CASSVVASLGQETQYF. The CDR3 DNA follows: TGTGCCAGCAGCGTAGTAGCATCCCTGGGGCAAGAGACCCAGTACTTC. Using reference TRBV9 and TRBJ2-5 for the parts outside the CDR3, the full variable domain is DSGVTQTPKHLITATGQRVTLRCSPRSGDLSVYWYQQSLDQGLQFLIQYYNGEERAKGNILERFSAQQFPDLHSELNLSSLELGDSALYFCASSVVASLGQETQYFGPGTRLLVL.

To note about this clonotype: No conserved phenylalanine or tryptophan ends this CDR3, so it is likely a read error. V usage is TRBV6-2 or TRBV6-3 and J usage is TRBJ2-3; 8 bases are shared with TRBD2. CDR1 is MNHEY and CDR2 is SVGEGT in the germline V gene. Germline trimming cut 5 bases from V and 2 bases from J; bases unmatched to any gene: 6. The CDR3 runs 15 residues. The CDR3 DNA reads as TGTGCCAGCAGTCCCGGGAGGGCCTACACAGATACGCAGTATCTT. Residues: CASSPGRAYTDTQYL.

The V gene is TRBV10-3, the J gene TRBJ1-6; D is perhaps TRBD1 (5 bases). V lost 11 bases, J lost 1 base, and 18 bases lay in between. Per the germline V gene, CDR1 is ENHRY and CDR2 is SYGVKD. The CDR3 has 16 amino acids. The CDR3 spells CAARGTGVSYNSPLHF. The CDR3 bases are TGTGCCGCCCGAGGCACAGGTGTGTCCTATAATTCACCCCTCCACTTT.

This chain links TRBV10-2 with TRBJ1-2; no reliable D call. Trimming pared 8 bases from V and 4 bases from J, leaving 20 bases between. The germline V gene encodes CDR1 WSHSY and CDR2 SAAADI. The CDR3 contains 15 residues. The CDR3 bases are TGCGCCAGCGCCCCGGGAGCTCAAGAGGGCTATGGCTACACCTTC. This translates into CASAPGAQEGYGYTF.

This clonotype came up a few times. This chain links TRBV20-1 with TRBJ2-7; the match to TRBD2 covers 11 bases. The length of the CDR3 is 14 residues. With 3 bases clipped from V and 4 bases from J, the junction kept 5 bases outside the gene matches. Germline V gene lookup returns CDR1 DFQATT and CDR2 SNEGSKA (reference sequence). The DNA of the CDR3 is TGCAGTGCTAGCAGCGGGACTAGCGGATACGAGCAGTACTTC. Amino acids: CSASSGTSGYEQYF.

The CDR3 sequence is CASRRGTLDTEAFF. CDR3 in DNA: TGTGCCAGCAGGAGGGGAACTTTGGACACTGAAGCTTTCTTT. The J gene is TRBJ1-1, the V gene TRBV6-2 or TRBV6-3, with TRBD1 as a possible D gene (5 bases). V gave up 6 bases and J gave up 3 bases, with 14 bases separating them. Per the germline V gene, CDR1 is MNHEY and CDR2 is SVGEGT. This CDR3 is 14 amino acids long.

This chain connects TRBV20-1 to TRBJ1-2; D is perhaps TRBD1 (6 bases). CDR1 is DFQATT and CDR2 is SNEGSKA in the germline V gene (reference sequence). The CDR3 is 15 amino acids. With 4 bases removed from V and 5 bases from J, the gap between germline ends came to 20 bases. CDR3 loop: CSATQLGGGFYGYTF. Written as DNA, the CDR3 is TGCAGTGCTACCCAGTTGGGGGGCGGGTTTTATGGCTACACCTTC.

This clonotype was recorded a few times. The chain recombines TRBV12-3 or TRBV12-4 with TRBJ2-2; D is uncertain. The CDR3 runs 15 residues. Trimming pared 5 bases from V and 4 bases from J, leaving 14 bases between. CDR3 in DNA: TGTGCCAGCAGTAAACCCTTCATTAGCACCGGGGAGCTGTTTTTT. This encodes CASSKPFISTGELFF.

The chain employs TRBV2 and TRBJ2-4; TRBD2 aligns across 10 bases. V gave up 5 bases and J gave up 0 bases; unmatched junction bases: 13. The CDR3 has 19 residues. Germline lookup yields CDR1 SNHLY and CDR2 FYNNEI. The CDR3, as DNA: TGTGCCAGCAGTAACTTACCCTTAGCGGGGGGCATAGCCAAAAACATTCAGTACTTC. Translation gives CASSNLPLAGGIAKNIQYF.

The CDR3: CASSLVRARETQYF. The CDR3 DNA is TGTGCCAGCAGCTTGGTCAGGGCACGAGAGACCCAGTACTTC. This sequence joins TRBV5-5 and TRBJ2-5; possible D gene TRBD1, 5 bases. CDR3 length: 14 residues. Germline assignment: CDR1 SGHKS and CDR2 YYEKEE (reference sequence). Trimming left V 0 bases short and J 4 bases short, with 10 bases between.

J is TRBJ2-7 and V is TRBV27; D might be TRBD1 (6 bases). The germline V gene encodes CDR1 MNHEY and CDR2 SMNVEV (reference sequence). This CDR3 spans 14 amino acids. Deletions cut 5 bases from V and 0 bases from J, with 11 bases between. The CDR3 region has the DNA TGTGCCAGCAGTGTGACAGGCCTCTCCTACGAGCAGTACTTC. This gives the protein CASSVTGLSYEQYF.

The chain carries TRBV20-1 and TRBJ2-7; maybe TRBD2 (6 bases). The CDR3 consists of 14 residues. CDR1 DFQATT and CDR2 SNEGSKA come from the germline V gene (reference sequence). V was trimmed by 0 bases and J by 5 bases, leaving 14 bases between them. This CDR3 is CSARDSAGIDEQYF. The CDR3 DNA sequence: TGCAGTGCTAGAGATTCAGCGGGCATTGACGAGCAGTACTTC.

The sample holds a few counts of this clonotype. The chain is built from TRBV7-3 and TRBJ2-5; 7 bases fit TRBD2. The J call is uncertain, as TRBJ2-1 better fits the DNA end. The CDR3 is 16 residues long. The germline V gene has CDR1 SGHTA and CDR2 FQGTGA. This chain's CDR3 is CASSLNGGTRANEQFF. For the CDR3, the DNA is TGTGCCAGCAGCTTAAACGGGGGGACCAGGGCCAATGAGCAGTTCTTC.

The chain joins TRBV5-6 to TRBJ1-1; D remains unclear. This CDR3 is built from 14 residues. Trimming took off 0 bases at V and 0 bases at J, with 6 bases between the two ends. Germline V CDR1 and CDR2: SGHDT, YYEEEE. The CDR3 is CASSLAVMNTEAFF. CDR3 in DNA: TGTGCCAGCAGCTTGGCTGTAATGAACACTGAAGCTTTCTTT.

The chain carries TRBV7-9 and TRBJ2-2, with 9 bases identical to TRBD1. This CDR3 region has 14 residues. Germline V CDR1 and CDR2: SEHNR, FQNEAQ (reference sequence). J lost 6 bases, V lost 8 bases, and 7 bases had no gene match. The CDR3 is CASQYRGPSGELFF. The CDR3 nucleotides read TGTGCCAGCCAATACAGGGGGCCGTCCGGGGAGCTGTTTTTT.

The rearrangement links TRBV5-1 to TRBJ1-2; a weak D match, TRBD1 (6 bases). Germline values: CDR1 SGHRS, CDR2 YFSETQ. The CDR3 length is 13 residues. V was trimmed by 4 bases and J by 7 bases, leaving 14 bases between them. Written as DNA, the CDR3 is TGCGCCAGCAGCCCCCTGGGGGGCACTGGCTACACCTTC. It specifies CASSPLGGTGYTF.

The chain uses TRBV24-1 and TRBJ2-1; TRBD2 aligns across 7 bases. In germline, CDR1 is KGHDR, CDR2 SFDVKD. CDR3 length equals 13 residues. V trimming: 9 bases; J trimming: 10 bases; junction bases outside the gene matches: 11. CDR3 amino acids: CATAGTTNREQFF. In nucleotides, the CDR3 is TGTGCCACCGCCGGGACTACGAATAGGGAGCAGTTCTTC.

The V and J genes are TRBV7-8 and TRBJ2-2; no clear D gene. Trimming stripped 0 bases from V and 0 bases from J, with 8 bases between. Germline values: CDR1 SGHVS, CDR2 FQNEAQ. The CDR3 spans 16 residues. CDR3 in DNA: TGTGCCAGCAGCTTAGCCCGGACGGCGAACACCGGGGAGCTGTTTTTT. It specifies CASSLARTANTGELFF. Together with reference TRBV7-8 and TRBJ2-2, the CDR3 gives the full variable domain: GAGVSQSPRYKVAKRGQDVALRCDPISGHVSLFWYQQALGQGPEFLTYFQNEAQLDKSGLPSDRFFAERPEGSVSTLKIQRTQQEDSAVYLCASSLARTANTGELFFGEGSRLTVL.

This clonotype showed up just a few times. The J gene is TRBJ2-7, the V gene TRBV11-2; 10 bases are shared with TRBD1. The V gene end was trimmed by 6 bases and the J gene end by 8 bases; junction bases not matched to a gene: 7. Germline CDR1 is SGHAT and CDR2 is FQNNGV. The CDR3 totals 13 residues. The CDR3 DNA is TGTGCCAGCAGAGCCGGGACAGGGGACCAGCAGTACTTC. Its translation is CASRAGTGDQQYF.

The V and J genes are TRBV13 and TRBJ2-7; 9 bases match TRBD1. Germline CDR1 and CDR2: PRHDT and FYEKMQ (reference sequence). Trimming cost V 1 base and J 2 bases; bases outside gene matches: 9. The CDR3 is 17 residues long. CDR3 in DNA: TGTGCCAGCAGCTTAGAGTCTCGGGGACAGGGACCCTACGAGCAGTACTTC. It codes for CASSLESRGQGPYEQYF.

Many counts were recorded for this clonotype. CDR3 region: CASSQTTEAFF. The CDR3 DNA reads as TGTGCCAGCAGCCAGACCACTGAAGCTTTCTTT. This chain links TRBV7-9 with TRBJ1-1, with D unclear. Germline CDR1 reads SEHNR; CDR2 reads FQNEAQ (reference sequence). The CDR3 loop spans 11 amino acids. Trimming shortened V by 5 bases and J by 4 bases, and 5 bases separated the two germline ends.

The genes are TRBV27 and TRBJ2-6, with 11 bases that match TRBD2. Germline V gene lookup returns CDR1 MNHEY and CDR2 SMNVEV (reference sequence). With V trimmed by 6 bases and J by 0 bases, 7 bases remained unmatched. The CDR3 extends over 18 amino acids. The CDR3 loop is CASRLTSGGLSGANVLTF. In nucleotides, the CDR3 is TGTGCCAGCAGGCTAACTAGCGGGGGACTCTCTGGGGCCAACGTCCTGACTTTC.

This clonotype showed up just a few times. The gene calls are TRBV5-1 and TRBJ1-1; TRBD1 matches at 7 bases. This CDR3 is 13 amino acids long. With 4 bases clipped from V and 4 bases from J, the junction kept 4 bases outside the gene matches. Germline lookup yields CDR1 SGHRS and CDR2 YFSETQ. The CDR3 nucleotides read TGCGCCAGCAGCAAACAGGGGTTCACTGAAGCTTTCTTT. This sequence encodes CASSKQGFTEAFF.

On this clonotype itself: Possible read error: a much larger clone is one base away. CDR3: CASSYLAGGVNYGHTF. CDR3 nucleotides: TGTGCCAGCAGTTACCTGGCAGGGGGCGTAAACTATGGCCACACCTTC. The gene calls are TRBV6-6 and TRBJ1-2; 8 nucleotides line up with TRBD1. CDR3 size: 16 residues. Germline V lookup: CDR1 MNHNY, CDR2 SVGAGI (reference sequence).